One and the same sample provided the 8 T cell receptor beta chains below, sequenced in a study of T cells after yellow fever vaccination (dated by TCRdb to the late 2010s). Library preparation used 5' RACE. For sequencing, an Illumina HiSeq 2500 was employed. TCRdb applied fastp at Q25 and MiXCR to the public reads, then kept only in-frame beta chains. Each CDR3 protein appears once, grouped with its most common genes and DNA. In this sample the table shows 70,000 or so distinct CDR3 sequences, more than 5.5% of which occur a single time. Over 25% of the sample rests with the top ten. In the paper's terms, the treatment or condition label means: live attenuated yellow fever vaccine strain. The input for sequencing was CD8+ T cells sorted from PBMCs, taken 9 to 10 days after the first yellow fever vaccination. The origin of the receptors is a man aged 18 to 29 who received the YFV17D yellow fever vaccine.

The rearrangement uses TRBV11-2 and TRBJ2-5, with 7 nucleotides matching TRBD2. Germline trimming cut 5 bases from V and 2 bases from J; bases unmatched to any gene: 8. Looked up from germline, CDR1 is SGHAT and CDR2 is FQNNGV. CDR3 length equals 15 residues. The CDR3 DNA sequence: TGTGCCAGCAGCCCCTCCTGGGGGGGGCAAGAGACCCAGTACTTC. Its translation: CASSPSWGGQETQYF.

This clonotype was seen many times. The V and J genes are TRBV6-4 and TRBJ2-1, with TRBD2 as a possible D gene (7 bases). There are 16 residues in the CDR3. V lost 6 bases to trimming and J lost 3 bases, with 18 bases between them. Germline values: CDR1 MRHNA, CDR2 SNTAGT. In nucleotides, the CDR3 is TGTGCCAGCAGGGCAGGGGAGGGGAATGGCTACAATGAGCAGTTCTTC. This codes for CASRAGEGNGYNEQFF.

The table lists this clonotype with many counts. The CDR3 region has the DNA TGTGCCTGGAGTGGCGAGGGGTACACTGAAGCTTTCTTT. This translates into CAWSGEGYTEAFF. J is TRBJ1-1 and V is TRBV30; possible D gene TRBD1, 5 bases. The length of the CDR3 is 13 residues. The V gene's germline CDR1 is GTSNPN and CDR2 SVGIG (reference sequence). The germline V and J ends were trimmed by 1 base and 3 bases, with 9 bases remaining between them.

This clonotype was observed a handful of times. V gene TRBV6-2 or TRBV6-3 combines with J gene TRBJ2-2, with TRBD2 matching 13 bases. This CDR3 has 17 amino acids. V was clipped by 0 bases and J by 7 bases; unmatched bases: 5. The germline gives CDR1 MNHEY, CDR2 SVGEGT. CDR3 bases: TGTGCCAGCAGTTACTCCGGACTAGCGGGGGTTGGCGGGGAGCTGTTTTTT. Its translation: CASSYSGLAGVGGELFF.

This clonotype has at least ten counts. This chain joins TRBV20-1 and TRBJ1-4; D gene ambiguous. This CDR3 has 13 residues. Between the trimmed V and J ends, which lost 1 base and 0 bases, there was a span of 3 bases. Germline CDR1 DFQATT, CDR2 SNEGSKA (reference sequence). This CDR3 is CSARAATNEKLFF. The DNA for the CDR3 is TGCAGTGCTAGAGCAGCAACTAATGAAAAACTGTTTTTT.

This clonotype was recorded a few times. This chain connects TRBV6-2 or TRBV6-3 to TRBJ2-1; D possibly corresponds to TRBD2 (7 bases). V lost 2 bases and J lost 0, with 26 bases in between. The V gene's germline CDR1 is MNHEY and CDR2 SVGEGT. The CDR3 is 21 amino acids. In nucleotides, the CDR3 is TGTGCCAGCAGTTACCCCTCAAGGGGGGACGGGGGGATCTCCTCCTACAATGAGCAGTTCTTC. The encoded protein is CASSYPSRGDGGISSYNEQFF.

This clonotype was recorded a few times. V usage is TRBV4-3 and J usage is TRBJ2-6, with D tentatively TRBD2 (6 bases). Germline assignment: CDR1 LGHNA and CDR2 YSLEER. V lost 1 base and J 4 bases, leaving 20 bases between the germline ends. This CDR3 has 19 residues. The CDR3 coding sequence is TGCGCCAGCAGCCAAGGTTGGAGGGGTCCGTTGGGGGGGGCCAACGTCCTGACTTTC. Translating gives CASSQGWRGPLGGANVLTF.

This clonotype occurred many times. The V and J genes are TRBV6-5 and TRBJ1-5, with unresolved D. From germline, CDR1 is MNHEY and CDR2 SVGAGI. V lost 6 bases and J lost 4, with 10 bases in between. The CDR3 contains 13 residues. The DNA for the CDR3 is TGTGCCAGCAGGGCCTACAAGAATCAGCCCCAGCATTTT. Translating it yields CASRAYKNQPQHF.